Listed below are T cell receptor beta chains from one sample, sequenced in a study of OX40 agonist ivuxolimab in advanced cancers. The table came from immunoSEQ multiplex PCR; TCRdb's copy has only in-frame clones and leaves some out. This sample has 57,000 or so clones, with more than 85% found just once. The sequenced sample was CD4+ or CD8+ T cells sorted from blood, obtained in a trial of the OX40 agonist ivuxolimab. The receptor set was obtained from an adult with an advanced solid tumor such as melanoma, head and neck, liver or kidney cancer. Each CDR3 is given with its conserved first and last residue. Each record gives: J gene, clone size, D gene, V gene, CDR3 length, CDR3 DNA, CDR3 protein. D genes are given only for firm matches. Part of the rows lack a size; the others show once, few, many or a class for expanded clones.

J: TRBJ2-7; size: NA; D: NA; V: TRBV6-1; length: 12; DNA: TGTGCCAGTCTCAGGGGAAGCTACGAGCAGTACTTC; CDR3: CASLRGSYEQYF
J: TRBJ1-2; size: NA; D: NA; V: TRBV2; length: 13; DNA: TGTGCCAGCACCTTTGACAGACGCTATGGCTACACCTTC; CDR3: CASTFDRRYGYTF
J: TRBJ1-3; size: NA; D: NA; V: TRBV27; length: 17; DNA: TGTGCCAGCAGTCCGCGACAGCGAAGTCCCTCTGGAAACACCATATATTTT; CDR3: CASSPRQRSPSGNTIYF
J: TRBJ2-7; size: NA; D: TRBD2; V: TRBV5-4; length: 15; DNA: TGTGCCAGCAGCCTGCCGCAGCGGGGCTCCTACGAGCAGTACTTC; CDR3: CASSLPQRGSYEQYF
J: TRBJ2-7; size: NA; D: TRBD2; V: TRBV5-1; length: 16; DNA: TGCGCCAGCAGCTCCCGGGTAGCGGGGGGCTCCTACGAGCAGTACTTC; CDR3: CASSSRVAGGSYEQYF
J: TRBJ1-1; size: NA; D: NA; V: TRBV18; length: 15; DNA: TGTGCCAGCTCACCACCGGAGGGGAAGAACACTGAAGCTTTCTTT; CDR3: CASSPPEGKNTEAFF
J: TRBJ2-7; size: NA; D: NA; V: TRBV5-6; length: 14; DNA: TGTGCCAGCAGCTTGGTCCCCAGGGACTACGAGCAGTACTTC; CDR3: CASSLVPRDYEQYF
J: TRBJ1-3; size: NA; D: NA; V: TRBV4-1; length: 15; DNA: TGCGCCAGCAGGACGACGGAGCTGGCCGGAGACACCATATATTTT; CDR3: CASRTTELAGDTIYF
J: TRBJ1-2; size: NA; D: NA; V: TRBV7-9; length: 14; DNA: TGTGCCAGCGGCGGGGGGACGACCCACTATGGCTACACCTTC; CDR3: CASGGGTTHYGYTF
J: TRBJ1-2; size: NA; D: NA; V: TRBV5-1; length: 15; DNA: TGCGCCAGCAGCTCGGAAGCGGGAGAGGACTATGGCTACACCTTC; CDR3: CASSSEAGEDYGYTF
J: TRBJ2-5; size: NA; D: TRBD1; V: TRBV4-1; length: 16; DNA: TGCGCCAGCAGCCAAGGGGCCACAGGGGGTCGGGAGACCCAGTACTTC; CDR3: CASSQGATGGRETQYF
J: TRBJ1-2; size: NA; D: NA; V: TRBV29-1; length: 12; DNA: TGCAGCGTTCTACACACTAACTATGGCTACACCTTC; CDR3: CSVLHTNYGYTF
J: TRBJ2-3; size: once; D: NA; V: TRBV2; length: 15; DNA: TGTGCCAGCAGTGGGGAGCCACTTGCCACAGATACGCAGTATTTT; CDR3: CASSGEPLATDTQYF
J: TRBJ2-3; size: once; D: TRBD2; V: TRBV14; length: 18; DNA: TGTGCCAGCAGCCAAGCGGCGAAAGCGGGGGGGCGCACAGATACGCAGTATTTT; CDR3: CASSQAAKAGGRTDTQYF
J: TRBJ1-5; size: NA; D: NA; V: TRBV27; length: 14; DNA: TGTGCCAGCAGTCCGAACAGGGGCAATCAGCCCCAGCATTTT; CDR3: CASSPNRGNQPQHF
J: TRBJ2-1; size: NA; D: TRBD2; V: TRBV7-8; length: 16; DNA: TGTGCCAGCAGCTTCCGACTAGCGGGGGGGCCGAATGAGCAGTTCTTC; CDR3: CASSFRLAGGPNEQFF
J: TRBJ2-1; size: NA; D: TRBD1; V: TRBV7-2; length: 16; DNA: TGTGCCAGCAGGCAACCCGGGACAGGAGCCTACAATGAGCAGTTCTTC; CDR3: CASRQPGTGAYNEQFF
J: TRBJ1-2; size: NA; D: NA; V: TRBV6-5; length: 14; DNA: TGTGCCAGCAGTTACCTCAGAGACTCCTATGGCTACACCTTC; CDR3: CASSYLRDSYGYTF
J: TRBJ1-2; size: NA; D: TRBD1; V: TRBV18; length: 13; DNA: TGTGCCAGCTCACCGACAGGGAGGCATGGCTACACCTTC; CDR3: CASSPTGRHGYTF
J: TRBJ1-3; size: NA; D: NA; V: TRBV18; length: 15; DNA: TGTGCCAGCTCATCGACAGGACTCTCTGGAAACACCATATATTTT; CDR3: CASSSTGLSGNTIYF
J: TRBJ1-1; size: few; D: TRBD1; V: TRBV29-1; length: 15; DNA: TGCAGCGTTGACGATATCCTCCCGGGACAGATTGAAGCTTTCTTT; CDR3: CSVDDILPGQIEAFF
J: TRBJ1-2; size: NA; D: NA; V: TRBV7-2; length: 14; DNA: TGTGCCAGCAGCTTAGCCCCAAATAGCTATGGCTACACCTTC; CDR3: CASSLAPNSYGYTF
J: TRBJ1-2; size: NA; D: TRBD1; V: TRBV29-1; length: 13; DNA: TGCAGCGTTGAAGGGGGACAGAGATATGGCTACACCTTC; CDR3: CSVEGGQRYGYTF
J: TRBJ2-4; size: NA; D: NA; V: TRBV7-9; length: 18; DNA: TGTGCCAGCAGTCATGAACGCTCCGATATCACAGTGAGAAACATTCAGTACTTC; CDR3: CASSHERSDITVRNIQYF
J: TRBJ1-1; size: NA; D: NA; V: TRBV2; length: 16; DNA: TGTGCCAGCGGGAGTCCCCAGACAGTGACCGACACTGAAGCTTTCTTT; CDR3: CASGSPQTVTDTEAFF
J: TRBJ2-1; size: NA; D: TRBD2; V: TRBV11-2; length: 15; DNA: TGTGCCAGCAGCCTAAGGGCGGGGGTTTGGAATGAGCAGTTCTTC; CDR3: CASSLRAGVWNEQFF
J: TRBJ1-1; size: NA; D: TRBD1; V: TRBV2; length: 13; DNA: TGTGCCAGCTGGACAGGGCCGAACACTGAAGCTTTCTTT; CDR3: CASWTGPNTEAFF
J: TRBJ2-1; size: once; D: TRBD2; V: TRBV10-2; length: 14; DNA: TGCGCCAGCACAAGCGGGGGCTCCTACAATGAGCAGTTCTTC; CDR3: CASTSGGSYNEQFF
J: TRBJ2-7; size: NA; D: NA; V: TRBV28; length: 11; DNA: TGTGCCAGCGTTTACCACTACGAGCAGTACTTC; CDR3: CASVYHYEQYF
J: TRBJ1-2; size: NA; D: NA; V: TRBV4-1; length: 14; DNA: TGCGCCAGCAGCCGACCCGGGTTTCGAGAGGGCTACACCTTC; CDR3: CASSRPGFREGYTF
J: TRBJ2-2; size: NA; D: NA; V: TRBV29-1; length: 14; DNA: TGCAGCGTTGGAAGGAACTCGAACACCGGGGAGCTGTTTTTT; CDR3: CSVGRNSNTGELFF
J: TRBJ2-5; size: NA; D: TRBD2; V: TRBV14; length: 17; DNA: TGTGCCAGCAGCCCGCGGAGACACCGCGGGGGGAGGGAGACCCAGTACTTC; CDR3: CASSPRRHRGGRETQYF
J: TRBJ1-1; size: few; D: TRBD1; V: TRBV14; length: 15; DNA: TGTGCCAGCAAGAGGACAGGGCATGGGAACACTGAAGCTTTCTTT; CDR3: CASKRTGHGNTEAFF
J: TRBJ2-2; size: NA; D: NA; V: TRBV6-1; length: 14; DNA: TGTGCCAGCAGTGCCCCGCCGAACACCGGGGAGCTGTTTTTT; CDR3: CASSAPPNTGELFF
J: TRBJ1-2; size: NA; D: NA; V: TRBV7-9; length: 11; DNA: TGTGCCAGCACGGGACGGCGTGGCTACACCTTC; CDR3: CASTGRRGYTF
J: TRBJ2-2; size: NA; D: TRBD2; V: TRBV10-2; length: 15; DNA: TGCGCCAGCGAGCTAGCGGGGGGTAACACCGGGGAGCTGTTTTTT; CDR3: CASELAGGNTGELFF
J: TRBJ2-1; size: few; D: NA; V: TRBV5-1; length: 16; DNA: TGCGCCAGCAGCCTCCGGGTAGCTCAATCCTACAATGAGCAGTTCTTC; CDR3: CASSLRVAQSYNEQFF
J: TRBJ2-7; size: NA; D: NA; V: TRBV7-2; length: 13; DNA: TGTGCCAGCAGCTTACCCAGGACAGTCGAGCAGTACTTC; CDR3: CASSLPRTVEQYF
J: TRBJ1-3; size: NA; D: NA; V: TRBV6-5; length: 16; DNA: TGTGCCAGCAGTTATGGAGGGGAGGTCTCTGGAAACACCATATATTTT; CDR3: CASSYGGEVSGNTIYF
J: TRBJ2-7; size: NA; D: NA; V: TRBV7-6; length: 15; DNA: TGTGCCAGCAGCTTAGCTCCAGATAGCTCCTACGAGCAGTACTTC; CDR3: CASSLAPDSSYEQYF
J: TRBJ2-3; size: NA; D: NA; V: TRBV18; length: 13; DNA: TGTGCCAGCTCACCCCCTAGCACAGATACGCAGTATTTT; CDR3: CASSPPSTDTQYF
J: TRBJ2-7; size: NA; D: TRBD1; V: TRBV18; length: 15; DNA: TGTGCCAGCTCACCAGGGACAGGGGGAACCTACGAGCAGTACTTC; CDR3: CASSPGTGGTYEQYF
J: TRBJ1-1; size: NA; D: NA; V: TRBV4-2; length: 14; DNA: TGTGCCAGCAGCCAAGACCGGGGTCGCACTGAAGCTTTCTTT; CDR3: CASSQDRGRTEAFF
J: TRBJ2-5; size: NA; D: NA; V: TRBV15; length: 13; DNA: TGTGCCACCAGCAGAGACAGGGGTGAGACCCAGTACTTC; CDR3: CATSRDRGETQYF
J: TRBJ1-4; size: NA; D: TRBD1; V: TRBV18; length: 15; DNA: TGTGCCAGCTCTCTAACCGGGACAGGATATGAAAAACTGTTTTTT; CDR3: CASSLTGTGYEKLFF
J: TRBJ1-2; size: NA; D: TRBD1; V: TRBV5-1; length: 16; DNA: TGCGCCAGCAGCTCAGGGACAGGGGTAGGAGGCTATGGCTACACCTTC; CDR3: CASSSGTGVGGYGYTF
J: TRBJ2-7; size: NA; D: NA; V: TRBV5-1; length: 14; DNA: TGCGCCAGCAGCTTGGCCCTCCAGGGCTACGAGCAGTACTTC; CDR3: CASSLALQGYEQYF
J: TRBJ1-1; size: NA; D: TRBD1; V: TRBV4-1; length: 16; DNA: TGCGCCAGCAGCCCACGGGACAGGGGGCGAGAAACTGAAGCTTTCTTT; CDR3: CASSPRDRGRETEAFF
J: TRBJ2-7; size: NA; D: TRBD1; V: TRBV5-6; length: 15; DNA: TGTGCCAGCAATAACAGGGGTTTGGGCTCCTACGAGCAGTACTTC; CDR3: CASNNRGLGSYEQYF
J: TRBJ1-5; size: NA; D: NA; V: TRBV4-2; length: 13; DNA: TGTGCCAGCAGCCAAGACCCGGGCGCGCCCCAGCATTTT; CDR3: CASSQDPGAPQHF
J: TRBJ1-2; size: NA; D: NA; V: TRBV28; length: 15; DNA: NA; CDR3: CASSLVARGTARRTF
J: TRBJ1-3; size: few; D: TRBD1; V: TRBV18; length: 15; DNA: TGTGCCAGTTCAACGCAGGGGGCTTCTGGAAACACCATATATTTT; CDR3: CASSTQGASGNTIYF